The present entry profiles one T cell receptor beta chain with its context. The target antigen is unknown. The data were obtained in a study of shared clonotypes between healthy human individuals. Study conclusions and caveats: Memory subsets generally showed lower estimated richness than naive subsets.

Profiling relied on immunoSEQ multiplex PCR, and the TCRdb table lists in-frame clones only, not all of them. The sample lists hundreds of thousands of clones, approximately 95% seen once, with approximately 0.12% in the top ten. There are 15 residues in the CDR3. V lost 4 bases, J lost 1 base, and 5 bases stayed unmatched. Germline lookup yields CDR1 PRHDT and CDR2 FYEKMQ (reference sequence). It was CD45RO-negative cells, positively selected for CCR7, that made up naive CD8 cells, with terminally differentiated effector memory CD45RA+ cells excluded. The chain recombines TRBV13 with TRBJ2-5; 8 nucleotides line up with TRBD1. The origin of this receptor is a woman in her twenties or thirties in good health. What was sequenced was naive CD8+ T cells sorted from blood. CDR3 in amino acids: CASSSTQGAQETQYF. CDR3 bases: TGTGCCAGCAGCTCGACCCAGGGGGCCCAAGAGACCCAGTACTTC.